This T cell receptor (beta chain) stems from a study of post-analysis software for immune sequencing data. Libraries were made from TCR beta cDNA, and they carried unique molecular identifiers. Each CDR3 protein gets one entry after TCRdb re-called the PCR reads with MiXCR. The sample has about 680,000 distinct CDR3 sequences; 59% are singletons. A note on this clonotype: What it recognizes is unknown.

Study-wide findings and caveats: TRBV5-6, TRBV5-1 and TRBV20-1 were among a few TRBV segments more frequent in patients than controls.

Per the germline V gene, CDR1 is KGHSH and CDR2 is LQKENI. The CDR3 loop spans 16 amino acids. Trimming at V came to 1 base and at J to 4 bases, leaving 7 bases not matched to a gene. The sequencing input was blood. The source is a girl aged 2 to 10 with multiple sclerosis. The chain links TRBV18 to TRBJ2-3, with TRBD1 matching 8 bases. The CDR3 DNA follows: TGTGCCAGCTCACCACAGGGACCAGGGGGCCCAGATACGCAGTATTTT. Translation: CASSPQGPGGPDTQYF.